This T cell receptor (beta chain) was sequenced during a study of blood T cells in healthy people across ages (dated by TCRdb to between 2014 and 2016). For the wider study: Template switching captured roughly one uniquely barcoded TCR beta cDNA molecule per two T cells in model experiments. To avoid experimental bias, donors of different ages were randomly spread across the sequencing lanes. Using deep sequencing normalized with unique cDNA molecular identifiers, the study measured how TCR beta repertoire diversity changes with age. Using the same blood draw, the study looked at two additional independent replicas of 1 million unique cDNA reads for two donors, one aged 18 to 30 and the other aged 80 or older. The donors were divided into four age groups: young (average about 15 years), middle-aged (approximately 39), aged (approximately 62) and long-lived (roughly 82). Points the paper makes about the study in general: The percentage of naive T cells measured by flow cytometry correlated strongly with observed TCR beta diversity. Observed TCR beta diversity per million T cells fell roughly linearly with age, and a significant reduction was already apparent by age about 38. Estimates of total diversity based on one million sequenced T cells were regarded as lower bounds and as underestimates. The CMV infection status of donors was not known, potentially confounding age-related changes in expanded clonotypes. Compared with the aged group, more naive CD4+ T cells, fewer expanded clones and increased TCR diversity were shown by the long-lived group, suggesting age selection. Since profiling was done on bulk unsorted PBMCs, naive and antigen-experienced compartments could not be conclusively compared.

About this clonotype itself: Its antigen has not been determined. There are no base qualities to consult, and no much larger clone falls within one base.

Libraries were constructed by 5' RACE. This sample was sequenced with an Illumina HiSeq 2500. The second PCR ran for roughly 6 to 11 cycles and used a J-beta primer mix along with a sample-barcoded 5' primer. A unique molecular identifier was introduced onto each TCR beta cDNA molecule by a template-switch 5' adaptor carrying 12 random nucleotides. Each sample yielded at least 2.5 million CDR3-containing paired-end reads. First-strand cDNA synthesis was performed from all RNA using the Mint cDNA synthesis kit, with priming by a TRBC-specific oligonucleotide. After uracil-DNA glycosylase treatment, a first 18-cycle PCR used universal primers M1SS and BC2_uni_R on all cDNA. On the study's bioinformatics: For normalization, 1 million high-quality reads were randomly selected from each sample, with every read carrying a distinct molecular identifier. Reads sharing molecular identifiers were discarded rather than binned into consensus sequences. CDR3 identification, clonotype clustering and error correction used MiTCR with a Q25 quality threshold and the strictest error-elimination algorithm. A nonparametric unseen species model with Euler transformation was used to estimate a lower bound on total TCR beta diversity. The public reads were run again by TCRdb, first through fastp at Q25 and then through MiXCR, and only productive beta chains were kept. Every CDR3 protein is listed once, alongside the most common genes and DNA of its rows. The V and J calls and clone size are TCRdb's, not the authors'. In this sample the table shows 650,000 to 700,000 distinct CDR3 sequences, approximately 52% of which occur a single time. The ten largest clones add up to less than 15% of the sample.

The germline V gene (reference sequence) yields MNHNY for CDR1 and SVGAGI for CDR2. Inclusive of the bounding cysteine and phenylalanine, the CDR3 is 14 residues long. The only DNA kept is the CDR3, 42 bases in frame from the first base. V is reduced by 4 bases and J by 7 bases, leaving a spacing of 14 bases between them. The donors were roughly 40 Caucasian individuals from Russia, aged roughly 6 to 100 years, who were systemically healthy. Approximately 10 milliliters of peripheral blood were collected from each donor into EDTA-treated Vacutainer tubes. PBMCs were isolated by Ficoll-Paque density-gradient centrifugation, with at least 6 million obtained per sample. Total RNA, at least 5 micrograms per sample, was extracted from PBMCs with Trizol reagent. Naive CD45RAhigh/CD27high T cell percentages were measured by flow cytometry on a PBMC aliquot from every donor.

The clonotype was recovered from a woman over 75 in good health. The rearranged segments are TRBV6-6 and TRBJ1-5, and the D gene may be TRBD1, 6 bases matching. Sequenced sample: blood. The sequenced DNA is TGTGCCAGCAGTTTCACAGGGCGGGAACAGCCCCAGCATTTT. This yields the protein CASSFTGREQPQHF.